This T cell receptor (beta chain) was captured in a study of OX40 agonist ivuxolimab in advanced cancers. Details on this clone: Its antigen is unidentified.

Study-level points and caveats: In the 0.1 to 3.0 mg/kg range, CD4+ and CD8+ blood T cells had expanded clonally by week 6. There were also nonresponders showing low normalized T-cell clonal expansion.

Libraries were prepared by immunoSEQ multiplex PCR; TCRdb keeps only in-frame clonotypes and omits some of them. The sample includes about 59,000 clones, approximately 94% of them seen just once. The CDR3 is 15 amino acids. Between the trimmed V and J ends, which lost 3 bases and 3 bases, there was a span of 15 bases. Germline loops: CDR1 LNHDA, CDR2 SQIVND (reference sequence). Autoimmune disease history or systemic immunosuppression led to patients being barred. The sequence came from an adult with an advanced solid tumor such as melanoma, head and neck, liver or kidney cancer. The input for sequencing was CD4+ or CD8+ T cells sorted from blood, taken in a trial of the OX40 agonist ivuxolimab. The chain recombines TRBV19 with TRBJ2-7; possibly TRBD1 or TRBD2 for D (6 bases each). The CDR3 coding sequence is TGTGCCAGTAGTATCGGGGGCGAGAGCTACTACGAGCAGTACTTC. It codes for CASSIGGESYYEQYF.